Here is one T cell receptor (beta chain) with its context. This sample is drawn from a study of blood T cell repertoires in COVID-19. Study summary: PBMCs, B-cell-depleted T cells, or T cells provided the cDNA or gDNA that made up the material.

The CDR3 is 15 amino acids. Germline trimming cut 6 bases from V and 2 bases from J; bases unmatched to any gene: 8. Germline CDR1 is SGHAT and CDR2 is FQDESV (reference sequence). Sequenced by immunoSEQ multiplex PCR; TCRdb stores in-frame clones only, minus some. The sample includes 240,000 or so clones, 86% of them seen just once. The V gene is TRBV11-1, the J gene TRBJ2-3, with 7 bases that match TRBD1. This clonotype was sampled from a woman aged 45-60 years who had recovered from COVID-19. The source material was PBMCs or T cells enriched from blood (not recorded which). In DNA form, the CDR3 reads TGTGCCAGCAGACGGACAGGCCCCTCCACAGATACGCAGTATTTT. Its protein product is CASRRTGPSTDTQYF.